The 21 T cell receptor beta chains presented below share a single source sample, sequenced in a study of cytomegalovirus exposure and HLA in healthy donors. PCR involved 60 Vbeta and 13 Jbeta primers. Clones were read by immunoSEQ multiplex PCR, and TCRdb kept only the in-frame ones, dropping some. The sample records approximately 85,000 clones, about four fifths being singletons. Sequenced input: PBMCs. These receptor sequences come from a man aged 30 to 45 in good health and CMV-seronegative.

This rearrangement joins TRBV15 to TRBJ1-4; D is undetermined. The germline V gene encodes CDR1 LNHNV and CDR2 YYDKDF (reference sequence). The CDR3 runs 15 residues. Between the trimmed V and J ends, which lost 0 bases and 3 bases, there was a span of 8 bases. The CDR3 region has the DNA TGTGCCACCAGCAGAGATCCAGTTCCTAATGAAAAACTGTTTTTT. Its translation is CATSRDPVPNEKLFF.

This chain uses TRBV5-1 with TRBJ2-1; the match to TRBD2 covers 14 bases. Germline CDR1 SGHRS, CDR2 YFSETQ. Trimming removed 4 bases from V and 8 bases from J; junction bases left unmatched: 8. The CDR3 covers 16 residues. Written as DNA, the CDR3 is TGCGCCAGCAGCCTCAGGACTAGCGGGAGGAGGGATGAGCAGTTCTTC. Its translation is CASSLRTSGRRDEQFF.

The chain employs TRBV4-1 and TRBJ1-1; 9 positions agree with TRBD1. Germline CDR1 MGHRA, CDR2 YSYEKL. This CDR3 contains 14 residues. The junction had 5 bases not matched to a gene; V was cut back by 4 bases and J by 5 bases. This CDR3 is CASSLDRGSTEAFF. CDR3 DNA: TGCGCCAGCAGCCTGGACAGGGGATCGACTGAAGCTTTCTTT.

The V and J genes are TRBV6-5 and TRBJ1-1; TRBD1 matches 8 bases. The CDR3 consists of 15 residues. The germline CDR1 and CDR2 sequences are MNHEY and SVGAGI. J lost 3 bases, V lost 7 bases, and 10 bases had no gene match. The DNA for the CDR3 is TGTGCCAGCACCTGGACAGGGAGAGGTCACACTGAAGCTTTCTTT. Translation gives CASTWTGRGHTEAFF.

The rearrangement uses TRBV6-5 and TRBJ2-7, with TRBD1 matching over 9 bases. V trimming: 6 bases; J trimming: 4 bases; junction bases outside the gene matches: 10. The CDR3 has 15 residues. Germline assignment: CDR1 MNHEY and CDR2 SVGAGI. The CDR3 here is CASRVIGTGQYEQYF. CDR3 bases: TGTGCCAGCAGGGTTATAGGGACAGGGCAATACGAGCAGTACTTC.

This chain links TRBV7-9 with TRBJ2-5; 7 nucleotides agree with TRBD1. Germline lookup yields CDR1 SEHNR and CDR2 FQNEAQ (reference sequence). The junction had 7 bases not matched to a gene; V was cut back by 5 bases and J by 4 bases. This CDR3 region has 14 residues. CDR3 residues: CASSPQSGGETQYF. For the CDR3, the DNA is TGTGCCAGCAGCCCCCAATCAGGGGGAGAGACCCAGTACTTC.

The chain is built from TRBV5-1 and TRBJ2-7; 9 positions agree with TRBD2. The CDR3 extends over 15 amino acids. Germline V gene data show CDR1 as SGHRS and CDR2 as YFSETQ. V lost 4 bases to trimming and J lost 6 bases; unmatched junction nucleotides: 11. In DNA, the CDR3 is TGCGCCAGCAGCACAAGACTAGCGGCTGAGGGCGAGCAGTACTTC. This translates into CASSTRLAAEGEQYF.

The V and J genes are TRBV9 and TRBJ2-1; the match to TRBD1 covers 10 bases. Germline trimming cut 4 bases from V and 9 bases from J; bases unmatched to any gene: 13. Germline V gene lookup returns CDR1 SGDLS and CDR2 YYNGEE. CDR3 length equals 16 residues. In nucleotides, the CDR3 is TGTGCCAGCAGCCTCAGCCCGGGACAGGGGCTAACTGAGCAGTTCTTC. This sequence encodes CASSLSPGQGLTEQFF.

This chain links TRBV9 with TRBJ2-7; 10 nucleotides match TRBD2. The length of the CDR3 is 15 residues. From germline, CDR1 is SGDLS and CDR2 YYNGEE. With V trimmed by 0 bases and J by 4 bases, 4 bases remained unmatched. The DNA for the CDR3 is TGTGCCAGCAGCGTAGGGGCTAGCGGGGGTTACGAGCAGTACTTC. It codes for CASSVGASGGYEQYF.

The rearrangement links TRBV11-2 to TRBJ1-5, with a weak D call TRBD1 (5 bases). The CDR3 consists of 15 residues. The germline CDR1 and CDR2 sequences are SGHAT and FQNNGV. Trimming shortened V by 0 bases and J by 7 bases, and 13 bases separated the two germline ends. CDR3 DNA sequence: TGTGCCAGCAGCTTAGACCCACAGGCTGGACAGCCCCAGCATTTT. This gives the protein CASSLDPQAGQPQHF.

CDR3 protein: CASYGGQIRGYTF. CDR3 DNA: TGTGCCAGCTACGGGGGACAGATACGGGGCTACACCTTC. This sequence joins TRBV6-1 and TRBJ1-2; 7 bases fit TRBD1. This CDR3 is built from 13 residues. The germline gives CDR1 MNHNS, CDR2 SASEGT. Trimming removed 8 bases from V and 8 bases from J; junction bases left unmatched: 11.

The chain combines TRBV7-2 with TRBJ1-5, with 7 bases matching TRBD1. J was trimmed by 6 bases and V by 5 bases; bases with no gene match: 10. The germline V gene has CDR1 SGHTA and CDR2 FQGNSA. The CDR3 is 15 amino acids. The CDR3 DNA follows: TGTGCCAGCAGCCGGGAACAGGGGATCCGTCAGCCCCAGCATTTT. Translated: CASSREQGIRQPQHF.

The chain links TRBV9 to TRBJ1-2, with no clear D. The CDR3 runs 15 residues. V lost 4 bases and J 4 bases, leaving 17 bases between the germline ends. Germline assignment: CDR1 SGDLS and CDR2 YYNGEE. CDR3 nucleotide sequence: TGTGCCAGCAGCAACCTCGGGGTTTCCGGCTATGGCTACACCTTC. Protein sequence: CASSNLGVSGYGYTF.

V and J are TRBV9 and TRBJ2-1, with D perhaps TRBD2 (5 bases). Germline values: CDR1 SGDLS, CDR2 YYNGEE. This CDR3 contains 16 residues. The V end lost 4 bases, the J end lost 0 bases, and 14 bases lay between the germline ends. This chain's CDR3 is CASSPKAASSYNEQFF. The CDR3 DNA reads TGTGCCAGCAGCCCAAAAGCGGCGAGCTCCTACAATGAGCAGTTCTTC.

The gene calls are TRBV2 and TRBJ2-3; 7 nucleotides line up with TRBD1. The CDR3 has 15 amino acids. The V segment lost 5 bases and the J segment 1 base; nucleotides outside the gene matches: 6. CDR1 is SNHLY, CDR2 FYNNEI, per germline. The CDR3 reads CASSTGAGGTDTQYF. The CDR3, as DNA: TGTGCCAGCAGTACAGGGGCAGGGGGCACAGATACGCAGTATTTT.

This clone was detected once. CDR3 loop: CASSLTGRTEAFF. Written as DNA, the CDR3 is TGTGCCAGCAGCTTAACAGGGAGAACTGAAGCTTTCTTT. V is TRBV11-2 and J is TRBJ1-1, with D maybe TRBD1 (6 bases). Germline V lookup: CDR1 SGHAT, CDR2 FQNNGV. The germline V and J ends were trimmed by 2 bases and 5 bases, with 9 bases remaining between them. The CDR3 totals 13 residues.

This clone was seen more than once but under ten times. The CDR3 DNA reads TGCGCCAGCAGCCAAGGTGTGATAGCGGGGACCACAGATACGCAGTATTTT. This codes for CASSQGVIAGTTDTQYF. The chain is built from TRBV4-3 and TRBJ2-3, with 8 bases identical to TRBD2. With 1 base clipped from V and 2 bases from J, the junction kept 8 bases outside the gene matches. This CDR3 spans 17 amino acids. Looked up from germline, CDR1 is LGHNA and CDR2 is YSLEER.

The gene calls are TRBV30 and TRBJ1-1; 8 bases match TRBD1. Trimming removed 4 bases from V and 2 bases from J; junction bases left unmatched: 6. Germline CDR1 is GTSNPN and CDR2 is SVGIG (reference sequence). This CDR3 is built from 14 residues. The CDR3 protein is CAWKKTGANTEAFF. DNA for the CDR3: TGTGCCTGGAAGAAGACAGGGGCTAACACTGAAGCTTTCTTT. Based on the CDR3 plus reference TRBV30 and TRBJ1-1, the full variable domain is SQTIHQWPATLVQPVGSPLSLECTVEGTSNPNLYWYRQAAGRGLQLLFYSVGIGQISSEVPQNLSASRPQDRQFILSSKKLLLSDSGFYLCAWKKTGANTEAFFGQGTRLTVV.

The V and J genes are TRBV5-1 and TRBJ2-7; 9 bases line up with TRBD1. Germline V CDR1 and CDR2: SGHRS, YFSETQ. V was clipped by 4 bases and J by 4 bases; unmatched bases: 12. This CDR3 has 16 amino acids. CDR3 loop: CASSLKTGGTQYEQYF. CDR3 DNA sequence: TGCGCCAGCAGCCTTAAGACAGGGGGGACCCAATACGAGCAGTACTTC.

This clone was observed a handful of times. The chain joins TRBV7-9 to TRBJ1-2; D ambiguous. The CDR3 is made up of 13 amino acids. Trimming took 2 bases from V and 4 from J, leaving 8 bases between them. Germline V gives CDR1 SEHNR, CDR2 FQNEAQ (reference sequence). The CDR3 loop reads CASSLSSIYGYTF. DNA of the CDR3: TGTGCCAGCAGCTTAAGTAGCATCTATGGCTACACCTTC.

The V and J genes are TRBV28 and TRBJ1-2, with 12 positions matching TRBD1. CDR1 is MDHEN, CDR2 SYDVKM, per germline. The CDR3 consists of 15 residues. Trimming cost V 6 bases and J 7 bases; bases outside gene matches: 9. The CDR3 loop is CASRAGTGGAFGYTF. CDR3 bases: TGTGCCAGCAGGGCCGGGACAGGGGGCGCATTTGGCTACACCTTC.